These 15 T cell receptor beta chains were all obtained from the same sample, sequenced in a study of CD8 T cells in Susac syndrome. RNA amounts of about 0.45 to 1 ug underwent reverse transcription with random hexamers. MiXCR, run by TCRdb on the immunoSEQ multiplex PCR reads, gives a single entry per CDR3 protein. Counted here are about 200,000 distinct CDR3 sequences, roughly 94% occurring once; the ten biggest clones make up 0.08% to 0.11%. What was sequenced was CD4+ T cells from PBMCs. These receptors came from a human donor in good health.

The chain joins TRBV28 to TRBJ2-7, with 10 bases that match TRBD1. The ends lost 3 bases at V and 7 bases at J; junction bases unmatched: 6. This CDR3 region has 14 residues. Per germline, CDR1 MDHEN and CDR2 SYDVKM. The CDR3 DNA follows: TGTGCCAGCAGTTTCGGGACAGGGGCGGGGGAGCAGTACTTC. Translating it yields CASSFGTGAGEQYF. The variable domain in full, with the rest retrieved from reference TRBV28 and TRBJ2-7, is DVKVTQSSRYLVKRTGEKVFLECVQDMDHENMFWYRQDPGLGLRLIYFSYDVKMKEKGDIPEGYSVSREKKERFSLILESASTNQTSMYLCASSFGTGAGEQYFGPGTRLTVT.

This rearrangement joins TRBV12-3 or TRBV12-4 to TRBJ2-5; TRBD1 matches at 8 bases. V lost 6 bases and J lost 5; bases outside the gene matches: 5. This CDR3 has 13 amino acids. The chain's CDR3 is CASRGTGGETQYF. DNA for the CDR3: TGTGCCAGCAGGGGGACAGGAGGGGAGACCCAGTACTTC.

V is TRBV15 and J is TRBJ1-2; D is possibly TRBD1 (6 bases). The CDR3 runs 17 residues. The germline CDR1 and CDR2 sequences are LNHNV and YYDKDF (reference sequence). The V end lost 0 bases, the J end lost 0 bases, and 14 bases lay between the germline ends. CDR3 DNA: TGTGCCACCAGCAGAGACAGGCAGGGGTCTTCTAACTATGGCTACACCTTC. As protein: CATSRDRQGSSNYGYTF.

The chain recombines TRBV7-2 with TRBJ2-5; 12 bases are a match to TRBD2. After removal of 5 bases from V and 4 bases from J, the junction contained 5 bases not matched to a gene. The CDR3 covers 15 residues. Germline loops: CDR1 SGHTA, CDR2 FQGNSA. The CDR3 reads CASSPPGLAGETQYF. The CDR3 region has the DNA TGTGCCAGCAGCCCACCGGGACTAGCGGGAGAGACCCAGTACTTC. Drawing the rest from reference TRBV7-2 and TRBJ2-5, the complete variable domain is GAGVSQSPSNKVTEKGKDVELRCDPISGHTALYWYRQSLGQGLEFLIYFQGNSAPDKSGLPSDRFSAERTGGSVSTLTIQRTQQEDSAVYLCASSPPGLAGETQYFGPGTRLLVL.

V and J are TRBV20-1 and TRBJ1-2; TRBD1 matches 9 bases. Germline CDR1 reads DFQATT; CDR2 reads SNEGSKA (reference sequence). The junction had 5 bases not matched to a gene; V was cut back by 2 bases and J by 7 bases. The CDR3 contains 13 residues. The CDR3 spells CSARSPQGAGYTF. The DNA for the CDR3 is TGCAGTGCTAGATCTCCACAGGGGGCTGGCTACACCTTC.

The chain employs TRBV29-1 and TRBJ1-1, with D uncertain. Germline loops: CDR1 SQVTM, CDR2 ANQGSEA. V was trimmed by 4 bases and J by 7 bases, leaving 10 bases between them. This CDR3 has 11 amino acids. Here the CDR3 DNA reads TGCAGCGTTGGACGTCCAGGTGAAGCTTTCTTT. This translates into CSVGRPGEAFF.

The chain joins TRBV6-6 to TRBJ1-1, with TRBD1 as a possible D gene (5 bases). The ends were cut back, 2 bases at V and 5 bases at J, with 12 bases in the middle. Germline V gives CDR1 MNHNY, CDR2 SVGAGI (reference sequence). This CDR3 comprises 14 residues. CDR3 DNA sequence: TGTGCCAGCAGTTACGATCTGAGGGGAACTGAAGCTTTCTTT. Translating gives CASSYDLRGTEAFF.

The V and J genes are TRBV30 and TRBJ2-3; weak D call: TRBD2 (5 bases). The germline gives CDR1 GTSNPN, CDR2 SVGIG (reference sequence). V lost 1 base and J lost 0, with 8 bases in between. The CDR3 extends over 14 amino acids. CDR3 sequence: CAWSGGGSTDTQYF. The CDR3 DNA sequence: TGTGCCTGGAGTGGCGGCGGGAGCACAGATACGCAGTATTTT.

The chain couples TRBV7-2 to TRBJ2-1, with D possibly being TRBD1 (6 bases). The germline V gene has CDR1 SGHTA and CDR2 FQGNSA. Deletions cut 2 bases from V and 0 bases from J, with 14 bases between. This CDR3 is built from 17 residues. The CDR3 spells CASSLLWTASSYNEQFF. CDR3 nucleotide sequence: TGTGCCAGCAGCTTATTATGGACAGCAAGCTCCTACAATGAGCAGTTCTTC.

The rearrangement links TRBV27 to TRBJ1-2, with a weak D call TRBD1 (6 bases). The length of the CDR3 is 17 residues. Trimming removed 4 bases at V and 5 bases at J, with 23 bases between. The germline gives CDR1 MNHEY, CDR2 SMNVEV (reference sequence). The CDR3 here is CASSSPAGTRNIYGYTF. The CDR3 coding sequence is TGTGCCAGCAGTTCCCCAGCGGGGACACGAAACATTTATGGCTACACCTTC.

The CDR3 is CATSNPGQTTQYF. The DNA of the CDR3 is TGTGCCACCAGCAATCCAGGACAGACAACGCAGTATTTT. The chain recombines TRBV15 with TRBJ2-3, with D perhaps TRBD1 (6 bases). Germline V gene lookup returns CDR1 LNHNV and CDR2 YYDKDF (reference sequence). With 4 bases removed from V and 9 bases from J, the gap between germline ends came to 14 bases. This CDR3 contains 13 residues.

This chain uses TRBV5-1 with TRBJ2-2, with D perhaps given as TRBD1 or TRBD2 (5 bases each). V was cut by 0 bases and J by 1 base, with 10 bases left in between. CDR1 SGHRS and CDR2 YFSETQ come from the germline V gene. The CDR3 is made up of 16 amino acids. CDR3 in amino acids: CASSLVGGRNTGELFF. For the CDR3, the DNA is TGCGCCAGCAGCTTGGTTGGGGGAAGGAACACCGGGGAGCTGTTTTTT. Using reference TRBV5-1 and TRBJ2-2 for the parts outside the CDR3, the full variable domain is KAGVTQTPRYLIKTRGQQVTLSCSPISGHRSVSWYQQTPGQGLQFLFEYFSETQRNKGNFPGRFSGRQFSNSRSEMNVSTLELGDSALYLCASSLVGGRNTGELFFGEGSRLTVL.

The V and J genes are TRBV9 and TRBJ2-3; 10 bases are a match to TRBD1. The CDR3 length is 16 residues. V dropped 2 bases and J dropped 3; count of bases not matched to a gene: 6. CDR1 SGDLS and CDR2 YYNGEE come from the germline V gene. The CDR3 loop reads CASSVTGTGVTDTQYF. The CDR3 coding sequence is TGTGCCAGCAGCGTCACTGGGACAGGGGTTACAGATACGCAGTATTTT.

The chain is built from TRBV7-2 and TRBJ1-4, with D possibly matching TRBD1 (6 bases). From germline, CDR1 is SGHTA and CDR2 FQGNSA. This CDR3 has 15 amino acids. V was trimmed by 3 bases and J by 5 bases, leaving 13 bases between them. The chain's CDR3 is CASSLSGTINEKLFF. CDR3 bases: TGTGCCAGCAGCTTGTCCGGGACAATAAATGAAAAACTGTTTTTT.

The genes are TRBV6-5 and TRBJ2-7, with a weak D call TRBD1 (6 bases). Germline V gives CDR1 MNHEY, CDR2 SVGAGI. This CDR3 has 11 residues. V was shortened by 10 bases and J by 6 bases, with 13 bases between the two germline ends. The DNA for the CDR3 is TGTGCCACCAACAGGGACATCGAGCAGTACTTC. This codes for CATNRDIEQYF.